The rows below give T cell receptor beta chains drawn from one sample of a study of human T cells and chemical hapten exposure. TCRdb called the RACE reads again in MiXCR, with one record for every CDR3 protein. The data show about 77,000 distinct CDR3 sequences, 14% seen once. The sequenced sample was whole blood, obtained in connection with sensitization to the hapten diphenylcyclopropenone (DPC). The receptors originated from a woman aged 45 to 65 with alopecia areata. Some clones in this sample may be carry-over from other donors' samples. CDR3s include the opening cysteine and the closing phenylalanine or tryptophan. D genes are given only for firm matches. A row's size may be missing; if present it is once, few, many or a size class.

j_call v_call clone_size d_call cdr3_nt cdr3_aa
TRBJ2-7 TRBV7-2 - TRBD2 TGTGCCAGCAGCATCGTAGCGGGAGTCTCCCACGAGCAGTACTTC CASSIVAGVSHEQYF
TRBJ2-7 TRBV30 - TRBD1 TGTGCCTGGAGTGTAGGACAGGGCGAGCAGTACTTC CAWSVGQGEQYF
TRBJ2-7 TRBV6-2/TRBV6-3 many TRBD2 TGTGCCAGCAGGCCAGCGGGAACCCTATCCGAGCAGTACTTC CASRPAGTLSEQYF
TRBJ2-7 TRBV6-5 - TRBD2 TGTGCCAGCAGTCCTAGCGGGAATTCATACAACGAGCAGTACTTC CASSPSGNSYNEQYF
TRBJ2-4 TRBV11-2 few - TGTGCCAGCAGCCGCCACCAGCGAGCCAAAAACATTCAGTACTTC CASSRHQRAKNIQYF
TRBJ2-7 TRBV27 - TRBD2 TGTGCCAGCAGTTCTCCGGGACTACCAGAGAGCTCCTACGAGCAGTACTTC CASSSPGLPESSYEQYF
TRBJ2-5 TRBV5-1 - TRBD2 TGCGCCAGCAGCAGAGGACTAGCGGGAGACTCCTTCCAAGAGACCCAGTACTTC CASSRGLAGDSFQETQYF
TRBJ1-6 TRBV15 - - TGTGCCACCAGCAGATCCTCCCTTAATTCACCCCTCCACTTT CATSRSSLNSPLHF
TRBJ2-4 TRBV7-8 many - TGTGCCAGCAGCTTAGTAAGCAGAACCTGGACAGCCAAAAACATTCAGTACTTC CASSLVSRTWTAKNIQYF
TRBJ2-5 TRBV4-1 few - TGCGCCAGCAGCTCAATTAACGCGGGGACCCAGTACTTC CASSSINAGTQYF
TRBJ1-6 TRBV19 - - TGTGCCACTAGTACCGGGACGAAAAATTCACCCCTCCACTTT CATSTGTKNSPLHF
TRBJ2-5 TRBV5-1 few TRBD2 TGCGCCAGCAGCCCCCTTGCAGCGGGAGCCCTCCAAGAGACCCAGTACTTC CASSPLAAGALQETQYF
TRBJ2-3 TRBV12-3/TRBV12-4 - TRBD1 TGTGCCAGCAGTTTGGACAGGGCTCCGGATACGCAGTATTTT CASSLDRAPDTQYF
TRBJ2-1 TRBV6-4 many TRBD2 TGTGCCAGCAGTGCCTTTAGCGGGAGCCTGGGTGAGCAGTTCTTC CASSAFSGSLGEQFF
TRBJ2-7 TRBV10-3 many - TGTGCCATCAGTGAGTCTTCGTACCGCTCTACCTACGAGCAGTACTTC CAISESSYRSTYEQYF
TRBJ2-7 TRBV6-5 few - TGTGCCAGCAGTTACGCAGCTACTCCCTACGAGCAGTACTTC CASSYAATPYEQYF
TRBJ2-1 TRBV5-1 few TRBD2 TGCGCCAGCAGCTTGGCTAGCGGGGGATACAATGAGCAGTTCTTC CASSLASGGYNEQFF
TRBJ1-2 TRBV7-2 - - TGTGCCAGCAGCTTAGAGGGGATGGTCGGCTACACCTTC CASSLEGMVGYTF
TRBJ2-1 TRBV12-3/TRBV12-4 few - TGTGCCAGCACTCCCCGGGGCAACTACAATGAGCAGTTCTTC CASTPRGNYNEQFF
TRBJ1-1 TRBV7-2 once - TGTGCCAGCAGCTTTTTACAGGCAAAAGCTTTCTTT CASSFLQAKAFF
TRBJ2-5 TRBV11-3 - - TGTGCCAGCAGCCCCGGACGGGGAGGAGAGACCCAGTACTTC CASSPGRGGETQYF
TRBJ2-3 TRBV20-1 - - TGCAGTGCTAGGGACATCATTAGCACAGATACGCAGTATTTT CSARDIISTDTQYF
TRBJ1-5 TRBV10-2 - TRBD1 TGCGCCAGCAGTGAGCCTGGGACAGATCAGCCCCAGCATTTT CASSEPGTDQPQHF
TRBJ1-1 TRBV7-9 - - TGTGCCAGCAGCTTAACCTGGCAGGAAGCTTTCTTT CASSLTWQEAFF
TRBJ2-1 TRBV29-1 few TRBD1 TGCAGCGTTGGGGACAGGGGGTTGTTCAATGAGCAGTTCTTC CSVGDRGLFNEQFF
TRBJ1-2 TRBV20-1 few - TGCAGTGCTAGAGATGTTGCCAACTATGGCTACACCTTC CSARDVANYGYTF
TRBJ1-5 TRBV2 - TRBD1 TGTGCCAGCACCATGGGGGACAGGGGGATGGATAGCAATCAGCCCCAGCATTTT CASTMGDRGMDSNQPQHF
TRBJ2-7 TRBV30 few - TGTGCCTGGAGTGTACAGGGCAGCCTCGGCGAGCAGTACTTC CAWSVQGSLGEQYF
TRBJ2-1 TRBV6-1 few - TGTGCCAGCAGTAGAAAGGGGAAAAATGAGCAGTTCTTC CASSRKGKNEQFF
TRBJ1-6 TRBV2 - - TGTGCCAGCAGTCTTTCGGACAGATATAATTCACCCCTCCACTTT CASSLSDRYNSPLHF